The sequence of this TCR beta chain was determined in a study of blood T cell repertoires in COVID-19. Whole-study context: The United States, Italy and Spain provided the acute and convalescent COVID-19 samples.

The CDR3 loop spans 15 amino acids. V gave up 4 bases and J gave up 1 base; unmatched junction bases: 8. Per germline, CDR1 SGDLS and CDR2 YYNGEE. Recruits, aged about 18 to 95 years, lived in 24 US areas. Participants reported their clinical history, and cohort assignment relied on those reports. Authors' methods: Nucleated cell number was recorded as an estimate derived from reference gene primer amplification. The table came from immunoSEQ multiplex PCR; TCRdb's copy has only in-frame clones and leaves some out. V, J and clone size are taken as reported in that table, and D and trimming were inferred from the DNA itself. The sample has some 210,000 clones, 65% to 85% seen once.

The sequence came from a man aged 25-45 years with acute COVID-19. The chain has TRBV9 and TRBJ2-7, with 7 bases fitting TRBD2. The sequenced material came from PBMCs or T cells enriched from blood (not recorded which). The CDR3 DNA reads TGTGCCAGCAGCCCCCGGACTAGTACGTCCTACGAGCAGTACTTC. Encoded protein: CASSPRTSTSYEQYF.